The 30 T cell receptor beta chains below were found in one sample sequenced in a study of shared clonotypes between healthy human individuals. Some clones are missing from TCRdb's copy, which holds only in-frame ones; the method was immunoSEQ multiplex PCR. The repertoire holds some 2.4 million clones, with roughly 93% as singletons. Sequenced input: naive CD4+ T cells from PBMCs. As for subset: CD45RA+ positively selected. Source of these receptors: a man aged 18 to 30 in good health. Some clones in this sample may be carry-over from other donors' samples.

The chain employs TRBV7-2 and TRBJ2-3; 7 nucleotides align to TRBD1. The CDR3 covers 15 residues. The germline gives CDR1 SGHTA, CDR2 FQGNSA. Trimming took 4 bases from V and 3 from J; bases not matched to a gene: 7. CDR3 protein: CASSSPGQITDTQYF. CDR3 coding DNA: TGTGCCAGCAGCTCGCCGGGACAGATAACAGATACGCAGTATTTT.

The chain has TRBV5-5 and TRBJ1-5, with TRBD1 matching 7 bases. The CDR3 is 15 residues long. Germline lookup yields CDR1 SGHKS and CDR2 YYEKEE (reference sequence). V lost 2 bases to trimming and J lost 2 bases; unmatched junction nucleotides: 4. CDR3 residues: CASSFQGVGNQPQHF. The CDR3 DNA is TGTGCCAGCAGCTTCCAGGGGGTCGGCAATCAGCCCCAGCATTTT.

This clone has only one observation. The rearrangement uses TRBV7-9 and TRBJ2-5, with a possible D match to TRBD2 (5 bases). Trimming shortened V by 2 bases and J by 7 bases, and 11 bases separated the two germline ends. Germline V gives CDR1 SEHNR, CDR2 FQNEAQ (reference sequence). This CDR3 is built from 13 residues. This CDR3 is CASSLRVSGTQYF. The CDR3 DNA is TGTGCCAGCAGCTTACGGGTGAGCGGGACCCAGTACTTC.

This sequence joins TRBV2 and TRBJ2-3; no definite D call. This CDR3 contains 13 residues. V was pared by 6 bases and J by 2 bases, with 9 bases between. CDR1 and CDR2 (germline): SNHLY, FYNNEI. In DNA, the CDR3 is TGTGCCAGCAGACTGGAGCTCACAGATACGCAGTATTTT. This encodes CASRLELTDTQYF.

This rearrangement joins TRBV30 to TRBJ2-5, with D possibly matching TRBD1 (6 bases). Germline CDR1 and CDR2: GTSNPN and SVGIG (reference sequence). Trimming pared 8 bases from V and 5 bases from J, leaving 18 bases between. The CDR3 is made up of 13 amino acids. CDR3 region: CASSPQGPETQYF. CDR3 sequence (DNA): TGTGCCAGCAGCCCTCAGGGGCCCGAGACCCAGTACTTC.

Regarding this clone: The sample carries other DNA sequences with the same CDR3. The chain couples TRBV20-1 to TRBJ1-1; D gene uncertain. V was trimmed by 6 bases and J by 0 bases, leaving 5 bases between them. Germline CDR1 DFQATT, CDR2 SNEGSKA (reference sequence). The length of the CDR3 is 11 residues. This CDR3 is CSAKMNTEAFF. In DNA, the CDR3 is TGCAGTGCCAAGATGAACACTGAAGCTTTCTTT.

The rearrangement joins TRBV30 to TRBJ1-1; TRBD1 is a possible D gene (5 bases). V was clipped by 8 bases and J by 1 base, with 11 bases between them. The CDR3 consists of 12 residues. Looked up from germline, CDR1 is GTSNPN and CDR2 is SVGIG (reference sequence). In DNA form, the CDR3 reads TGTGCCCGACGGGGCGAGAACACTGAAGCTTTCTTT. This sequence encodes CARRGENTEAFF.

This clone was seen a handful of times. V is TRBV29-1 and J is TRBJ1-1; D gene uncertain. Per the germline V gene, CDR1 is SQVTM and CDR2 is ANQGSEA. The CDR3 has 11 residues. V was trimmed by 6 bases and J by 7 bases, leaving 12 bases between them. The CDR3 protein is CSVRGYLEAFF. CDR3 DNA sequence: TGCAGCGTCCGAGGGTACCTTGAAGCTTTCTTT.

This chain's CDR3 is CASSLDGGGAPYNEQFF. The CDR3 DNA is TGTGCCAGCAGCTTAGATGGAGGGGGAGCACCCTACAATGAGCAGTTCTTC. This chain connects TRBV11-2 to TRBJ2-1, with D tentatively TRBD1 or TRBD2 (6 bases each). The germline V gene has CDR1 SGHAT and CDR2 FQNNGV. The CDR3 loop spans 17 amino acids. The ends were cut back, 0 bases at V and 2 bases at J, with 14 bases in the middle.

The CDR3 spells CASSSRQGRMEETQYF. DNA of the CDR3: TGTGCCAGCAGCTCCCGACAGGGGAGAATGGAAGAGACCCAGTACTTC. The V and J genes are TRBV7-9 and TRBJ2-5; 8 positions agree with TRBD1. Losses at the gene ends were 4 bases for V and 3 bases for J; bases not matched to a gene: 10. Germline CDR1 reads SEHNR; CDR2 reads FQNEAQ (reference sequence). This CDR3 has 16 amino acids.

This chain uses TRBV15 with TRBJ1-2; tentative D call: TRBD1 (6 bases). CDR1 LNHNV and CDR2 YYDKDF come from the germline V gene (reference sequence). This CDR3 contains 14 residues. The ends were cut back, 5 bases at V and 4 bases at J, with 14 bases in the middle. The CDR3 reads CATSGLTGPYGYTF. Here the CDR3 DNA reads TGTGCCACCAGCGGCCTAACAGGGCCCTATGGCTACACCTTC.

The V gene is TRBV7-2, the J gene TRBJ2-1, with 8 bases that match TRBD1. V dropped 7 bases and J dropped 5; count of bases not matched to a gene: 4. CDR3 length: 13 amino acids. Germline-derived CDR1 and CDR2 are SGHTA and FQGNSA. CDR3 DNA: TGTGCCAGCATCGACAGGGGTAACAATGAGCAGTTCTTC. Translating gives CASIDRGNNEQFF.

V is TRBV7-2 and J is TRBJ2-7, with D possibly matching TRBD1 (5 bases). Germline CDR1 and CDR2: SGHTA and FQGNSA. The CDR3 sequence is 14 residues long. V shed 6 bases and J shed 0 bases, with 12 bases lying between them. This CDR3 reads CASRGQGSSYEQYF. The CDR3 coding sequence is TGTGCCAGCAGAGGCCAGGGAAGCTCCTACGAGCAGTACTTC.

The rearrangement uses TRBV7-2 and TRBJ1-2; possible D gene TRBD1, 5 bases. Germline CDR1 is SGHTA and CDR2 is FQGNSA. V shed 4 bases and J shed 6 bases, with 21 bases lying between them. This CDR3 region has 16 residues. CDR3 in amino acids: CASSSAGAQKSNGYTF. DNA of the CDR3: TGTGCCAGCAGCTCAGCCGGGGCCCAGAAATCGAATGGCTACACCTTC.

This clone was picked up one time. The genes are TRBV7-9 and TRBJ2-6; no firm D call. V was pared by 5 bases and J by 3 bases, with 11 bases between. The germline gives CDR1 SEHNR, CDR2 FQNEAQ (reference sequence). This CDR3 comprises 15 residues. Here the CDR3 reads CASSQSVGGANVLTF. In DNA, the CDR3 is TGTGCCAGCAGCCAGTCAGTTGGTGGGGCCAACGTCCTGACTTTC.

V gene TRBV5-1 combines with J gene TRBJ2-2; D may be TRBD1 (5 bases). V was clipped by 0 bases and J by 7 bases, with 10 bases between them. CDR1 and CDR2 (germline): SGHRS, YFSETQ. The CDR3 totals 14 residues. The CDR3 is CASSLAPGLGELFF. The CDR3 DNA is TGCGCCAGCAGCTTGGCCCCAGGGCTCGGGGAGCTGTTTTTT. The full variable domain, completed using reference TRBV5-1 and TRBJ2-2, is KAGVTQTPRYLIKTRGQQVTLSCSPISGHRSVSWYQQTPGQGLQFLFEYFSETQRNKGNFPGRFSGRQFSNSRSEMNVSTLELGDSALYLCASSLAPGLGELFFGEGSRLTVL.

J is TRBJ1-1 and V is TRBV6-1, with D hard to call. The CDR3 extends over 14 amino acids. Germline V CDR1 and CDR2: MNHNS, SASEGT. Trimming shortened V by 4 bases and J by 3 bases, and 12 bases separated the two germline ends. CDR3 in amino acids: CASSVDGVDTEAFF. CDR3 DNA: TGTGCCAGCAGTGTTGACGGGGTTGACACTGAAGCTTTCTTT.

This clone occurred once. V is TRBV28 and J is TRBJ1-5, with D unresolved. Germline loops: CDR1 MDHEN, CDR2 SYDVKM. The CDR3 spans 18 residues. V was cut by 2 bases and J by 1 base, with 18 bases left in between. CDR3 in amino acids: CASSLLSFRKNSNQPQHF. In DNA form, the CDR3 reads TGTGCCAGCAGTTTACTTTCTTTCCGCAAGAACAGCAATCAGCCCCAGCATTTT.

This clone showed up just a few times. V usage is TRBV27 and J usage is TRBJ1-1; unclear D gene. The CDR3 consists of 15 residues. Germline V gene sequence: CDR1 MNHEY, CDR2 SMNVEV (reference sequence). The V end lost 5 bases, the J end lost 1 base, and 14 bases lay between the germline ends. As DNA, the CDR3 is TGTGCCAGCAGTCCCGCTGAGGATTGGAACACTGAAGCTTTCTTT. The encoded protein is CASSPAEDWNTEAFF.

The chain couples TRBV28 to TRBJ2-7, with 12 positions matching TRBD2. Germline lookup yields CDR1 MDHEN and CDR2 SYDVKM. This CDR3 has 17 amino acids. The V and J ends lost 5 bases and 1 base, in that order; junction bases with no gene match: 9. The CDR3 sequence is CASSPLLLAGGSYEQYF. CDR3 DNA sequence: TGTGCCAGCAGTCCGCTACTTCTAGCGGGAGGGTCCTACGAGCAGTACTTC.

V is TRBV19 and J is TRBJ1-5; a weak D match, TRBD1 (5 bases). The CDR3 contains 15 residues. V was clipped by 5 bases and J by 3 bases, with 14 bases between them. Germline-derived CDR1 and CDR2 are LNHDA and SQIVND (reference sequence). DNA for the CDR3: TGTGCCAGTAGTCCCATCGACAGACCCAATCAGCCCCAGCATTTT. It is translated as CASSPIDRPNQPQHF.

The sample holds one count of this clone. The chain combines TRBV7-2 with TRBJ2-5, with 8 bases lining up with TRBD2. V gave up 5 bases and J gave up 2 bases; unmatched junction bases: 7. CDR3 size: 15 residues. Germline V gene sequence: CDR1 SGHTA, CDR2 FQGNSA. CDR3 coding DNA: TGTGCCAGCAGCCCCGGGGGGGGCAGGCAAGAGACCCAGTACTTC. It encodes CASSPGGGRQETQYF.

The gene calls are TRBV30 and TRBJ2-5, with a tentative D call TRBD2 (5 bases). This CDR3 contains 14 residues. V was shortened by 0 bases and J by 5 bases, with 13 bases between the two germline ends. The germline CDR1 and CDR2 sequences are GTSNPN and SVGIG (reference sequence). CDR3 loop: CAWSVLGGLETQYF. CDR3 DNA: TGTGCCTGGAGTGTACTCGGCGGGTTGGAGACCCAGTACTTC.

Turning to this clone: The sample holds other DNA sequences that translate to the same CDR3. J is TRBJ2-3 and V is TRBV5-1, with 12 bases lining up with TRBD2. The ends lost 4 bases at V and 0 bases at J; junction bases unmatched: 3. The germline V gene encodes CDR1 SGHRS and CDR2 YFSETQ. CDR3 size: 16 residues. The CDR3 spells CASSLGTSGSTDTQYF. The CDR3 DNA reads TGCGCCAGCAGCCTCGGGACTAGCGGGAGCACAGATACGCAGTATTTT.

As for this clone: The junction and the germline gene differ at one end; a read error may be behind it. This sequence joins TRBV4-2 and TRBJ2-2, with 15 bases fitting TRBD2. The V gene's germline CDR1 is LGHNA and CDR2 YNFKEQ. The CDR3 runs to 20 residues. This CDR3 is CASSQVPGLAGGWNAGELFF. The CDR3 nucleotides are TGTGCCAGCAGCCAAGTCCCCGGACTAGCGGGAGGGTGGAACGCCGGGGAGCTGTTTTTT.

The chain couples TRBV2 to TRBJ2-1; TRBD1 agrees at 8 bases. The CDR3 is 14 amino acids. V was clipped by 7 bases and J by 6 bases; unmatched bases: 8. CDR1 and CDR2 (germline): SNHLY, FYNNEI. The CDR3: CASKWTGPPNEQFF. The CDR3 bases are TGTGCCAGCAAGTGGACAGGGCCTCCCAATGAGCAGTTCTTC.

This chain links TRBV6-1 with TRBJ2-7, with TRBD2 identical over 7 bases. Germline CDR1 and CDR2: MNHNS and SASEGT. The V and J ends lost 10 bases and 6 bases, in that order; junction bases with no gene match: 18. This CDR3 has 15 residues. The CDR3 region is CATYHGRSGTLEQYF. The DNA of the CDR3 is TGTGCCACCTACCACGGTAGGAGCGGGACCCTCGAGCAGTACTTC.

This rearrangement joins TRBV4-2 to TRBJ2-1; perhaps TRBD2 as D (7 bases). Germline CDR1 reads LGHNA; CDR2 reads YNFKEQ. The CDR3 runs 15 residues. CDR3 DNA sequence: TGTGCACCGCGGACCGGGGGGCGCCGAGCGAGTGAGCAGTTCTTC. It specifies CAPRTGGRRASEQFF.

The chain is built from TRBV6-6 and TRBJ2-2, with 11 bases fitting TRBD1. The CDR3 spans 15 residues. The trim removed 6 bases at V and 7 bases at J, leaving 7 bases unmatched. Germline V lookup: CDR1 MNHNY, CDR2 SVGAGI (reference sequence). This CDR3 is CASRRGQGVVGELFF. The CDR3 nucleotides are TGTGCCAGCAGGCGGGGACAGGGGGTAGTCGGGGAGCTGTTTTTT.

This chain joins TRBV5-6 and TRBJ2-2; unclear D gene. Looked up from germline, CDR1 is SGHDT and CDR2 is YYEEEE. The CDR3 is 14 amino acids. V was clipped by 1 base and J by 3 bases, with 7 bases between them. The chain's CDR3 is CASSLSQYTGELFF. In nucleotides, the CDR3 is TGTGCCAGCAGCTTGTCCCAGTACACCGGGGAGCTGTTTTTT.